The 27 T cell receptor beta chains presented below share a single source sample, sequenced in a study of T cell responses to AZD1222 COVID-19 vaccine. Only in-frame clones appear in the TCRdb table, and some are missing; sequencing was by immunoSEQ multiplex PCR. The sample shows some 130,000 clones, approximately 93% of them seen only once. The sample consisted of peripheral blood, taken on day 0 of AZD1222 vaccination. The receptors derive from an adult in good health.

The CDR3 is CASSFKGGRPRISPYNYGYTF. The CDR3 bases are TGTGCCAGCAGCTTCAAGGGTGGTAGGCCGAGAATTTCCCCTTACAACTATGGCTACACCTTC. This chain joins TRBV7-8 and TRBJ1-2; no definite D call. Looked up from germline, CDR1 is SGHVS and CDR2 is FQNEAQ. The length of the CDR3 is 21 residues. V was shortened by 3 bases and J by 2 bases, with 31 bases between the two germline ends.

This chain links TRBV11-2 with TRBJ2-1; no definite D call. V lost 2 bases and J lost 7, with 21 bases in between. Germline V gives CDR1 SGHAT, CDR2 FQNNGV. This CDR3 region has 17 residues. CDR3 amino acids: CASSLIRDPQYWNEQFF. The DNA of the CDR3 is TGTGCCAGCAGCTTAATCAGAGACCCTCAATACTGGAATGAGCAGTTCTTC. Combining the CDR3 with reference TRBV11-2 and TRBJ2-1 gives the whole variable domain EAGVAQSPRYKIIEKRQSVAFWCNPISGHATLYWYQQILGQGPKLLIQFQNNGVVDDSQLPKDRFSAERLKGVDSTLKIQPAKLEDSAVYLCASSLIRDPQYWNEQFFGPGTRLTVL.

The V and J genes are TRBV28 and TRBJ1-2, with 7 bases aligning to TRBD1. CDR3 length equals 13 residues. J lost 8 bases, V lost 4 bases, and 7 bases had no gene match. Germline CDR1 and CDR2: MDHEN and SYDVKM. In nucleotides, the CDR3 is TGTGCCAGCAGTTCCGAGCAGGGGGGAGGCTACACCTTC. Its protein is CASSSEQGGGYTF.

The chain links TRBV5-1 to TRBJ2-4; the match to TRBD1 covers 10 bases. CDR3 length: 13 residues. Germline assignment: CDR1 SGHRS and CDR2 YFSETQ. V lost 3 bases, J lost 7 bases, and 1 base stayed unmatched. Here the CDR3 DNA reads TGCGCCAGCAGCTCGGGACAGGGGAACATTCAGTACTTC. Translating gives CASSSGQGNIQYF.

V and J are TRBV5-6 and TRBJ1-6; D is perhaps TRBD1 (6 bases). CDR1 is SGHDT and CDR2 is YYEEEE in the germline V gene. V lost 0 bases and J lost 10, with 11 bases in between. This CDR3 spans 14 amino acids. This CDR3 is CASSLGSGVSPLHF. The DNA of the CDR3 is TGTGCCAGCAGCTTGGGGTCAGGGGTATCACCCCTCCACTTT.

This chain links TRBV28 with TRBJ2-6, with D uncertain. V was pared by 6 bases and J by 2 bases, with 8 bases between. Per the germline V gene, CDR1 is MDHEN and CDR2 is SYDVKM. The CDR3 extends over 14 amino acids. This CDR3 is CASSPHAGANVLTF. In DNA, the CDR3 is TGTGCCAGCAGCCCCCATGCTGGGGCCAACGTCCTGACTTTC. The full variable domain, with the rest looked up from reference TRBV28 and TRBJ2-6, is DVKVTQSSRYLVKRTGEKVFLECVQDMDHENMFWYRQDPGLGLRLIYFSYDVKMKEKGDIPEGYSVSREKKERFSLILESASTNQTSMYLCASSPHAGANVLTFGAGSRLTVL.

A note on this clone: Within the sample, other DNA sequences also encode this same CDR3. The CDR3 DNA reads TGTGCCAGCAGCCCCACAGGGGTCGGGAATCAGCCCCAGCATTTT. It specifies CASSPTGVGNQPQHF. The V and J genes are TRBV28 and TRBJ1-5, with TRBD1 identical over 7 bases. The CDR3 totals 15 residues. Per the germline V gene, CDR1 is MDHEN and CDR2 is SYDVKM. With V trimmed by 6 bases and J by 4 bases, 9 bases remained unmatched.

This clone occurred a few times. The rearrangement links TRBV7-6 to TRBJ2-2; D is uncertain. The length of the CDR3 is 14 residues. The germline gives CDR1 SGHVS, CDR2 FNYEAQ. The V end was cut by 2 bases, the J end by 1 base, with 5 bases between. The chain's CDR3 is CASSLRQNTGELFF. CDR3 sequence (DNA): TGTGCCAGCAGCTTACGGCAGAACACCGGGGAGCTGTTTTTT.

This sequence joins TRBV6-5 and TRBJ1-1; 7 nucleotides agree with TRBD1. J lost 6 bases, V lost 5 bases, and 9 bases had no gene match. This CDR3 is built from 14 residues. From germline, CDR1 is MNHEY and CDR2 SVGAGI. The CDR3 protein is CASSLTPGQPEAFF. The CDR3 nucleotides read TGTGCCAGCAGTCTTACCCCGGGACAGCCTGAAGCTTTCTTT.

V and J are TRBV18 and TRBJ1-6; 7 nucleotides match TRBD1. Germline CDR1 reads KGHSH; CDR2 reads LQKENI. The CDR3 is made up of 15 amino acids. Losses at the gene ends were 3 bases for V and 5 bases for J; bases not matched to a gene: 4. The CDR3 loop is CASSPGQTHNSPLHF. Here the CDR3 DNA reads TGTGCCAGCTCACCGGGACAGACACATAATTCACCCCTCCACTTT.

This clone was detected only once. The chain uses TRBV6-5 and TRBJ2-2; TRBD1 is a possible D gene (5 bases). The V and J ends lost 6 bases and 6 bases respectively, with 11 bases between them. There are 13 residues in the CDR3. The V gene's germline CDR1 is MNHEY and CDR2 SVGAGI. In DNA, the CDR3 is TGTGCCAGCAGGAAGACAGACCCCGGGGAGCTGTTTTTT. Amino acids: CASRKTDPGELFF.

The rearrangement uses TRBV5-1 and TRBJ1-3; unclear D gene. Trimming shortened V by 0 bases and J by 0 bases, and 10 bases separated the two germline ends. The CDR3 is 16 residues long. In germline, CDR1 is SGHRS, CDR2 YFSETQ. For the CDR3, the DNA is TGCGCCAGCAGCTTGGGCCCACGCCGCTCTGGAAACACCATATATTTT. The encoded protein is CASSLGPRRSGNTIYF.

The chain couples TRBV15 to TRBJ2-7; perhaps TRBD1 as D (6 bases). CDR1 is LNHNV, CDR2 YYDKDF, per germline (reference sequence). This CDR3 spans 16 amino acids. The V end lost 1 base, the J end lost 0 bases, and 13 bases lay between the germline ends. This CDR3 is CATSRVGGQSSYEQYF. As DNA, the CDR3 is TGTGCCACCAGCAGAGTTGGGGGACAAAGCTCCTACGAGCAGTACTTC.

J is TRBJ2-2 and V is TRBV11-2; no clear D gene. CDR3 length: 13 amino acids. V was shortened by 0 bases and J by 5 bases, with 4 bases between the two germline ends. Germline lookup yields CDR1 SGHAT and CDR2 FQNNGV. CDR3 sequence (DNA): TGTGCCAGCAGCTTAGAACAGACCGGGGAGCTGTTTTTT. Amino acid sequence: CASSLEQTGELFF.

V gene TRBV5-1 combines with J gene TRBJ2-7; 10 nucleotides agree with TRBD2. Trimming at V came to 3 bases and at J to 5 bases, leaving 8 bases not matched to a gene. Germline V lookup: CDR1 SGHRS, CDR2 YFSETQ. There are 15 residues in the CDR3. CDR3 sequence reads: CASSSGLAEGDEQYF. The DNA of the CDR3 is TGCGCCAGCAGCTCAGGACTAGCGGAAGGGGACGAGCAGTACTTC.

The chain carries TRBV6-5 and TRBJ1-1, with D possibly matching TRBD1 (6 bases). V was clipped by 6 bases and J by 4 bases, with 12 bases between them. Germline V gene data show CDR1 as MNHEY and CDR2 as SVGAGI. The CDR3 spans 13 residues. The CDR3 coding sequence is TGTGCCAGCAGGACCCCAGGGGCCACTGAAGCTTTCTTT. This gives the protein CASRTPGATEAFF.

The table lists this clone with a few counts. The V gene is TRBV2, the J gene TRBJ1-2; no clear D. Deletions cut 5 bases from V and 0 bases from J, with 13 bases between. The CDR3 has 15 amino acids. Germline CDR1 is SNHLY and CDR2 is FYNNEI. The CDR3 DNA is TGTGCCAGCAGTCGGGCGGACGGAGCTAACTATGGCTACACCTTC. Its translation is CASSRADGANYGYTF.

The table lists this clone with a count of one. The J gene is TRBJ2-7, the V gene TRBV7-9; no reliable D call. Between the trimmed V and J ends, which lost 2 bases and 1 base, there was a span of 6 bases. CDR3 length equals 13 residues. Germline V lookup: CDR1 SEHNR, CDR2 FQNEAQ (reference sequence). The CDR3 DNA is TGTGCCAGCAGCTTATCAGCTTCCTACGAGCAGTACTTC. This sequence encodes CASSLSASYEQYF. Complete variable domain (other parts from reference TRBV7-9 and TRBJ2-7): DTGVSQNPRHKITKRGQNVTFRCDPISEHNRLYWYRQTLGQGPEFLTYFQNEAQLEKSRLLSDRFSAERPKGSFSTLEIQRTEQGDSAMYLCASSLSASYEQYFGPGTRLTVT.

The table lists this clone with a count of one. The chain uses TRBV7-9 and TRBJ2-4; D might be TRBD2 (5 bases). V was clipped by 5 bases and J by 2 bases, with 16 bases between them. This CDR3 contains 16 residues. Germline-derived CDR1 and CDR2 are SEHNR and FQNEAQ (reference sequence). CDR3 region: CASSPPEGGTKNIQYF. The CDR3 DNA reads TGTGCCAGCAGCCCGCCTGAGGGCGGAACCAAAAACATTCAGTACTTC.

The chain employs TRBV5-1 and TRBJ1-4; 9 bases map to TRBD1. Trimming removed 4 bases from V and 4 bases from J; junction bases left unmatched: 8. The germline V gene has CDR1 SGHRS and CDR2 YFSETQ. There are 16 residues in the CDR3. CDR3 in amino acids: CASSGRQGGGNEKLFF. Written as DNA, the CDR3 is TGCGCCAGCAGCGGTCGACAGGGGGGCGGTAATGAAAAACTGTTTTTT.

The chain is built from TRBV6-5 and TRBJ1-1; D ambiguous. Germline CDR1 MNHEY, CDR2 SVGAGI. V dropped 6 bases and J dropped 1 base, with 3 bases sitting between them. The CDR3 has 11 amino acids. CDR3 bases: TGTGCCAGCAGAGAGAACACTGAAGCTTTCTTT. Its translation: CASRENTEAFF.

V and J are TRBV5-4 and TRBJ2-1; 7 nucleotides agree with TRBD1. V was pared by 0 bases and J by 9 bases, with 3 bases of the junction left unmatched. The germline V gene has CDR1 SGHNT and CDR2 YYREEE (reference sequence). The CDR3 consists of 13 residues. CDR3 region: CASSLDRGTEQFF. CDR3 nucleotides: TGTGCCAGCAGCTTGGACAGGGGAACTGAGCAGTTCTTC.

The rearrangement uses TRBV9 and TRBJ1-3; TRBD1 agrees at 7 bases. Unmatched junction bases numbered 10, after V lost 4 bases and J lost 0 bases. Germline loops: CDR1 SGDLS, CDR2 YYNGEE. This CDR3 contains 17 residues. The CDR3 loop is CASSIGTARNSGNTIYF. CDR3 DNA: TGTGCCAGCAGCATCGGGACAGCCCGTAACTCTGGAAACACCATATATTTT.

The J gene is TRBJ1-1, the V gene TRBV20-1, with a tentative D call TRBD1 (5 bases). This CDR3 is built from 11 residues. V lost 1 base to trimming and J lost 7 bases, with 7 bases between them. Germline CDR1 and CDR2: DFQATT and SNEGSKA (reference sequence). The DNA for the CDR3 is TGCAGTGCTAGAGTAAGGGGTGAAGCTTTCTTT. It translates to CSARVRGEAFF.

The chain uses TRBV2 and TRBJ2-7, with TRBD1 matching 8 bases. V was pared by 6 bases and J by 3 bases, with 4 bases of the junction left unmatched. The CDR3 totals 13 residues. The germline gives CDR1 SNHLY, CDR2 FYNNEI. CDR3 nucleotides: TGTGCCAGCAGAGCCGACAGGGGCTACGAGCAGTACTTC. Its translation is CASRADRGYEQYF.

The chain has TRBV27 and TRBJ2-7; 8 bases match TRBD1. The CDR3 has 13 residues. Trimming took 5 bases from V and 7 from J; bases not matched to a gene: 7. Germline values: CDR1 MNHEY, CDR2 SMNVEV (reference sequence). In nucleotides, the CDR3 is TGTGCCAGCAGTCCTGACAGGGGTAGGGAGCAGTACTTC. Translation gives CASSPDRGREQYF.

In DNA form, the CDR3 reads TGTGCCAGCAGTTACGTGACTAACACTGAAGCTTTCTTT. This encodes CASSYVTNTEAFF. The chain joins TRBV6-6 to TRBJ1-1; D is ambiguous. The V and J ends lost 2 bases and 2 bases respectively, with 6 bases between them. This CDR3 spans 13 amino acids. CDR1 and CDR2 (germline): MNHNY, SVGAGI (reference sequence).